The next 10 T cell receptor beta chains were all read from a single sample in a study of tumor-infiltrating lymphocytes in primary liver carcinoma. Researchers drew blood RNA from unsorted whole blood and extracted germline DNA as well. With roughly 0.5 ug total RNA as template and a constant-region primer, TCR beta cDNA was made. Three nested multiplex PCR rounds of slightly modified ARM-PCR generated TCR beta libraries. For around 9 cycles apiece, the opening two PCR rounds ran with TRBV1-TRBV30 forward primers and a C-beta reverse primer. TCRdb reprocessed the multiplex PCR reads via MiXCR and lists one record per CDR3 protein. The sample shows approximately 330,000 distinct CDR3 sequences, approximately 64% of them seen only once. Sequencing was performed on peripheral blood. The source is a man in his forties with primary liver carcinoma and hepatitis B virus infection.

This clonotype has just a few counts. The genes are TRBV30 and TRBJ1-2; possible D gene TRBD1, 5 bases. The CDR3 is 13 residues long. The V end lost 6 bases, the J end lost 5 bases, and 16 bases lay between the germline ends. Germline CDR1 and CDR2: GTSNPN and SVGIG (reference sequence). CDR3 DNA: TGTGCCTGCGGAACCGGGACCCTTTATGGCTACACCTTC. Translation gives CACGTGTLYGYTF.

The chain uses TRBV5-1 and TRBJ2-7, with D possibly matching TRBD1 (6 bases). The V and J ends lost 8 bases and 0 bases respectively, with 18 bases between them. The CDR3 contains 15 residues. Germline V gives CDR1 SGHRS, CDR2 YFSETQ. CDR3 sequence (DNA): TGCGCCAGTGGGGGCAGACAGCCAAACTCCTACGAGCAGTACTTC. Encoded protein: CASGGRQPNSYEQYF.

This clonotype has more than one count but fewer than ten. The chain is built from TRBV14 and TRBJ2-3; D unresolved. Between the trimmed V and J ends, which lost 1 base and 2 bases, there was a span of 10 bases. Germline CDR1 is SGHDN and CDR2 is FVKESK. This CDR3 spans 15 amino acids. The CDR3 spells CASSQGQINTDTQYF. CDR3 DNA: TGTGCCAGCAGCCAAGGGCAGATTAACACAGATACGCAGTATTTT.

On this clonotype itself: A much larger clone lies a single base off, so this may be a read error. The rearrangement joins TRBV6-2 or TRBV6-3 to TRBJ2-2; D tentatively fits TRBD1 or TRBD2 (5 bases each). The CDR3 sequence is 14 residues long. With 6 bases removed from V and 5 bases from J, the gap between germline ends came to 13 bases. Per germline, CDR1 MNHEY and CDR2 SVGEGT. The CDR3 spells CASSKKGETGELFF. DNA of the CDR3: TGTGCCAGCAGCAAGAAAGGGGAGACCGGGGAGCTGTTTTTT.

J is TRBJ2-7 and V is TRBV6-2 or TRBV6-3, with D possibly matching TRBD2 (5 bases). Trimming shortened V by 6 bases and J by 3 bases, and 18 bases separated the two germline ends. Germline V gene lookup returns CDR1 MNHEY and CDR2 SVGEGT. This CDR3 spans 15 amino acids. DNA for the CDR3: TGTGCCAGCAGCAATCTCACGACTACTCTCTACGAGCAGTACTTC. Its protein product is CASSNLTTTLYEQYF.

This clonotype showed up many times. The CDR3 sequence is CASRSTGLGNQPQHF. The DNA of the CDR3 is TGTGCCAGCAGGTCGACAGGCCTCGGCAATCAGCCCCAGCATTTT. The chain carries TRBV6-1 and TRBJ1-5, with D perhaps matching TRBD1 (6 bases). Germline V CDR1 and CDR2: MNHNS, SASEGT. There are 15 residues in the CDR3. The ends were cut back, 6 bases at V and 2 bases at J, with 14 bases in the middle.

Concerning this clonotype: This could be a read error, since a much larger clone is one nucleotide away. The V and J genes are TRBV6-1 and TRBJ1-5; D may be TRBD1 (6 bases). The V gene's germline CDR1 is MNHNS and CDR2 SASEGT. This CDR3 has 14 residues. CDR3 sequence: CANSVGQTNQPQHF. The CDR3 DNA reads as TGTGCCAACAGTGTGGGACAAACCAATCAGCCCCAGCATTTT.

The chain uses TRBV4-1 and TRBJ2-4; unclear D gene. Per germline, CDR1 MGHRA and CDR2 YSYEKL. This CDR3 spans 14 amino acids. With 3 bases removed from V and 0 bases from J, the gap between germline ends came to 6 bases. The CDR3 DNA reads as TGCGCCAGCAGCCAGCTACTAGCCAAAAACATTCAGTACTTC. Its translation: CASSQLLAKNIQYF.

A word on this clonotype: One base away lies a much larger clone, so this may be a sequencing read error. This rearrangement joins TRBV6-2 or TRBV6-3 to TRBJ1-1, with D uncertain. Trimming stripped 6 bases from V and 1 base from J, with 15 bases between. The CDR3 is 15 amino acids. Germline-derived CDR1 and CDR2 are MNHEY and SVGEGT. The CDR3 is CASSLNLGTNTEAFF. CDR3 sequence (DNA): TGTGCCAGCAGCCTCAACCTCGGAACGAACACTGAAGCTTTCTTT.

J is TRBJ2-7 and V is TRBV21-1; TRBD2 is the table's D call and was not checked against the DNA. TRBV21-1 is annotated as a pseudogene. The CDR3 is 17 residues long. This chain's CDR3 is CASTLLAGGPSSYEQYF. The CDR3 coding sequence is TGTGCCAGCACCCTTCTAGCGGGAGGGCCGAGCTCCTACGAGCAGTACTTC.